The 8 T cell receptor beta chains below come from one sample, sequenced in a study of T cell responses to AZD1222 COVID-19 vaccine (dated by TCRdb to the early 2020s). Library preparation was by the immunoSEQ multiplex PCR assay. Not all clones reach the TCRdb copy of this immuneACCESS table, which keeps in-frame sequences only. Checked studies attribute under half of the gap to unresolved V genes and leave the rest unexplained. The sample table shows about 170,000 clones, and approximately 88% are seen once. The ten largest clones capture less than 1.3% of the sample. This specimen's time point label, interpreted: about 28 days (+/-7) after the second vaccine dose. Material: peripheral blood, obtained 28 days after the second AZD1222 dose. The receptors were gathered from an adult who received the AZD1222 COVID-19 vaccine.

This clone was found once. The chain couples TRBV13 to TRBJ2-7, with 7 bases aligning to TRBD1. Trimming took 5 bases from V and 1 from J; bases not matched to a gene: 5. The CDR3 contains 14 residues. Germline-derived CDR1 and CDR2 are PRHDT and FYEKMQ (reference sequence). CDR3 DNA sequence: TGTGCCAGCAGCACGGACAGGCCTTCCTACGAGCAGTACTTC. Translation gives CASSTDRPSYEQYF.

The sample holds one count of this clone. The rearrangement joins TRBV18 to TRBJ1-5; the D gene is possibly TRBD1 (6 bases). V shed 1 base and J shed 3 bases, with 13 bases lying between them. CDR1 KGHSH and CDR2 LQKENI come from the germline V gene. The CDR3 is 16 amino acids. The CDR3 loop reads CASSPRFSGDNQPQHF. CDR3 sequence (DNA): TGTGCCAGCTCACCACGTTTTTCAGGGGACAATCAGCCCCAGCATTTT.

This chain joins TRBV7-9 and TRBJ1-4; TRBD1 matches at 7 bases. This CDR3 region has 15 residues. Germline V CDR1 and CDR2: SEHNR, FQNEAQ (reference sequence). V shed 4 bases, J shed 3 bases, and the junction held 5 bases outside the gene matches. CDR3 in DNA: TGTGCCAGCAGCTCAGGGGGGAGATCTAATGAAAAACTGTTTTTT. Translation gives CASSSGGRSNEKLFF.

V and J are TRBV11-3 and TRBJ1-4, with 7 positions matching TRBD1. Germline V gene data show CDR1 as SGHNT and CDR2 as YENEEA. The CDR3 consists of 14 residues. V was pared by 5 bases and J by 10 bases, with 10 bases of the junction left unmatched. This CDR3 reads CASSRQGRHPKLFF. CDR3 in DNA: TGTGCCAGCAGCCGACAGGGTCGACATCCAAAACTGTTTTTT.

CDR3 residues: CASSLIPGYNSPLHF. In DNA form, the CDR3 reads TGTGCCAGCAGTTTAATACCGGGCTATAATTCACCCCTCCACTTT. J is TRBJ1-6 and V is TRBV27; D gene ambiguous. The CDR3 is made up of 15 amino acids. The ends were cut back, 2 bases at V and 3 bases at J, with 8 bases in the middle. The germline V gene has CDR1 MNHEY and CDR2 SMNVEV (reference sequence).

The chain joins TRBV10-3 to TRBJ1-2, with TRBD1 as a possible D gene (6 bases). Between the trimmed V and J ends, which lost 0 bases and 8 bases, there was a span of 13 bases. The CDR3 length is 14 residues. The V gene's germline CDR1 is ENHRY and CDR2 SYGVKD. CDR3 sequence: CAISESMGARGYTF. The CDR3 DNA reads TGTGCCATCAGTGAGTCGATGGGGGCACGAGGCTACACCTTC.

The CDR3 spells CASSPTTGGPHEQYF. CDR3 in DNA: TGTGCCAGCTCACCGACAACAGGGGGCCCCCACGAGCAGTACTTC. The chain recombines TRBV18 with TRBJ2-7, with TRBD1 identical over 9 bases. CDR1 is KGHSH, CDR2 LQKENI, per germline. The trim removed 3 bases at V and 5 bases at J, leaving 8 bases unmatched. The CDR3 has 15 residues.

This clone was observed a few times. This rearrangement joins TRBV2 to TRBJ1-2, with TRBD1 as a possible D gene (5 bases). This CDR3 is built from 11 residues. Trimming took off 6 bases at V and 4 bases at J, with 6 bases between the two ends. CDR1 is SNHLY, CDR2 FYNNEI, per germline. The CDR3: CASRDTYGYTF. CDR3 DNA sequence: TGTGCCAGCAGGGACACCTATGGCTACACCTTC.